The sequence of this T cell receptor (beta chain) was determined in a study of blood T cell repertoires in COVID-19. Study context: COVID-19 samples, acute and convalescent, were from the United States, Italy and Spain. PBMCs, B-cell-depleted T cells, or T cells were the source of the cDNA or gDNA that made up the material.

CDR1 SGHRS and CDR2 YFSETQ come from the germline V gene. The CDR3 is 16 amino acids. V was pared by 0 bases and J by 0 bases, with 10 bases between. Original processing notes: Nucleated cell counts were estimated from reference gene primer amplification. The method was immunoSEQ multiplex PCR; TCRdb's version includes in-frame clones alone and lacks a portion of them. Clone size and V and J calls were adopted from that table, with D and trimming inferred from the DNA. This sample has under 80,000 clones, with approximately 90% found just once. The rearrangement links TRBV5-1 to TRBJ2-1, with D possibly TRBD2 on 5 matching bases. Sequenced sample: peripheral blood. The TCR comes from an older man with active or convalescent COVID-19. In DNA form, the CDR3 reads TGCGCCAGCAGCTTGGCCGAGGGAAGCTCCTACAATGAGCAGTTCTTC. Translated, it gives CASSLAEGSSYNEQFF.